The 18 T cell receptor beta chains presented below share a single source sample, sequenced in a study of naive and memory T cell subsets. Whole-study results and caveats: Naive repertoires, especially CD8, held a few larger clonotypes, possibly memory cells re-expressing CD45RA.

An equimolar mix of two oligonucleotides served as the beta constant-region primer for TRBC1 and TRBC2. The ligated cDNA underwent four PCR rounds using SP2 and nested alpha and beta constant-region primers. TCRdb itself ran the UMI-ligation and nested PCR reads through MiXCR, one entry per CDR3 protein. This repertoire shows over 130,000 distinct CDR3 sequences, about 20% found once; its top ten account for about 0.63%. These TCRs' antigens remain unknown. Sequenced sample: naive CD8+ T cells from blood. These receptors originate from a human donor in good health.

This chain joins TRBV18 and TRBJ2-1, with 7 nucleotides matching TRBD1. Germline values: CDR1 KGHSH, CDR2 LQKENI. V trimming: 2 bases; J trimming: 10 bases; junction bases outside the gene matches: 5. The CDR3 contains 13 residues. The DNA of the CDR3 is TGTGCCAGCTCACCAACAGGGGCGGTCGAGCAGTTCTTC. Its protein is CASSPTGAVEQFF.

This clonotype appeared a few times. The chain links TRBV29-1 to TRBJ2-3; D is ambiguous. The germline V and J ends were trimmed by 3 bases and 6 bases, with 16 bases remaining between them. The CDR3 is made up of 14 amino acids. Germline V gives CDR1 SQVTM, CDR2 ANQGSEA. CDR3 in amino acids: CSVELVGDGDTQYF. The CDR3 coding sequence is TGCAGCGTTGAGCTAGTAGGTGACGGGGATACGCAGTATTTT.

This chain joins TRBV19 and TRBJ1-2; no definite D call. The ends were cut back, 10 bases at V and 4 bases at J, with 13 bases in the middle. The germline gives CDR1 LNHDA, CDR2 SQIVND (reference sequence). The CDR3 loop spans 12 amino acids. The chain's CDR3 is CAISAGPYGYTF. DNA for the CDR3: TGTGCCATCTCGGCAGGACCCTATGGCTACACCTTC.

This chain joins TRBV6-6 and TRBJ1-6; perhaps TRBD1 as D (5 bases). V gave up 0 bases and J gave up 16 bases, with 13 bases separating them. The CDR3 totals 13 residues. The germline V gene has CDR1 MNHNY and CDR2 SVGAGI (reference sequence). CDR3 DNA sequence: TGTGCCAGCAGTTACTCGGGGCCCGAGGGGCTCCACTTT. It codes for CASSYSGPEGLHF.

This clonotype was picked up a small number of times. The CDR3 sequence is CASSESMLADQETQYF. The CDR3 nucleotides read TGCGCCAGCAGTGAGTCGATGCTGGCCGACCAAGAGACCCAGTACTTC. The V call is TRBV10-2, the J call TRBJ2-5; D is unclear. This CDR3 comprises 16 residues. Between the trimmed V and J ends, which lost 0 bases and 0 bases, there was a span of 11 bases. Germline CDR1 is WSHSY and CDR2 is SAAADI.

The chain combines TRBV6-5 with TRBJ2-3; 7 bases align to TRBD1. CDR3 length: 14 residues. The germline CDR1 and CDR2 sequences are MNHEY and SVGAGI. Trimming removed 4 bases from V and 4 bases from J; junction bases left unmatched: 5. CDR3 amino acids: CASSFEGAADTQYF. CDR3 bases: TGTGCCAGCAGTTTCGAGGGGGCGGCAGATACGCAGTATTTT.

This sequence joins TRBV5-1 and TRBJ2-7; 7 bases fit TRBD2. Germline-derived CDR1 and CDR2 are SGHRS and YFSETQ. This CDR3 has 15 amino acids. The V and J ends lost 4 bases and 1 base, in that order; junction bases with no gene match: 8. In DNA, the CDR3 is TGCGCCAGCAGCGATGGGGGGAGGGGTTCCTACGAGCAGTACTTC. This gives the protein CASSDGGRGSYEQYF.

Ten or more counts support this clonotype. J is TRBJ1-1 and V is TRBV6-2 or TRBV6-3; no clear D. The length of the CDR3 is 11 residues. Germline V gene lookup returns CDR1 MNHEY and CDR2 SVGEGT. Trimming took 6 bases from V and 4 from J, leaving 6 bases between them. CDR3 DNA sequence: TGTGCCAGCAGCTGGGGCACTGAAGCTTTCTTT. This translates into CASSWGTEAFF.

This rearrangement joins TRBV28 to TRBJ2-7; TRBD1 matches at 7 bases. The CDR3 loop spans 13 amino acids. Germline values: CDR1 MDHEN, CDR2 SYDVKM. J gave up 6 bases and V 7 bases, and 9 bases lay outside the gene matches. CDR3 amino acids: CASTVGAGGEQYF. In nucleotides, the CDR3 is TGTGCCAGCACCGTCGGGGCAGGGGGCGAGCAGTACTTC.

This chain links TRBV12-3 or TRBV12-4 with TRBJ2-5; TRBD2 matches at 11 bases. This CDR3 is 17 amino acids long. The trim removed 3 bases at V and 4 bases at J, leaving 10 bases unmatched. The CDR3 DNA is TGTGCCAGCAGTTTTGTAGCGGGAGGGCCAGCGGGAGAGACCCAGTACTTC. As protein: CASSFVAGGPAGETQYF.

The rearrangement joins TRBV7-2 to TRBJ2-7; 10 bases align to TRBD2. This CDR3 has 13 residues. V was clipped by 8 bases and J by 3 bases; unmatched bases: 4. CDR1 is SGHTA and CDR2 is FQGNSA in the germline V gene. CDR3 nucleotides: TGTGCCAGCGGAGGACTAGCGGTCTACGAGCAGTACTTC. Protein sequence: CASGGLAVYEQYF.

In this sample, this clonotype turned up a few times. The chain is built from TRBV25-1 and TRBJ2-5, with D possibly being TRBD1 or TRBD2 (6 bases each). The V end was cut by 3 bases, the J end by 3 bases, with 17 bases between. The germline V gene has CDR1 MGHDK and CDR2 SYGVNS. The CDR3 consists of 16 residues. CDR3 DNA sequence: TGTGCCAGCAGTGAGTTCCCCTCCGGGGGCGAAGAGACCCAGTACTTC. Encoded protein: CASSEFPSGGEETQYF.

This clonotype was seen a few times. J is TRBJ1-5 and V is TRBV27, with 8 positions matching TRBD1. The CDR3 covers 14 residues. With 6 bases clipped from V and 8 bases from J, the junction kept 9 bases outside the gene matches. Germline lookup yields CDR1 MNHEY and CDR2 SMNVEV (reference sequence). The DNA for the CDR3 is TGTGCCAGCAGCCTGGGCCAGGGGGCGAAGCCCCAGCATTTT. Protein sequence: CASSLGQGAKPQHF.

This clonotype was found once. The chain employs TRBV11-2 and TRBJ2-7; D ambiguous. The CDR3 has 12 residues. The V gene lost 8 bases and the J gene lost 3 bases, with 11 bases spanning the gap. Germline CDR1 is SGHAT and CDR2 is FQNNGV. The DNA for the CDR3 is TGTGCCAGCCTACATCAGAACTACGAGCAGTACTTC. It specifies CASLHQNYEQYF.

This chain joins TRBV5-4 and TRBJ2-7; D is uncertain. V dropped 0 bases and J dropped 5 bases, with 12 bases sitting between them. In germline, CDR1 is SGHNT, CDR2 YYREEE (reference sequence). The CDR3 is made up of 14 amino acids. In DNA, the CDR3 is TGTGCCAGCAGCTTGGAGGTGGGCAGTCACGAGCAGTACTTC. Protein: CASSLEVGSHEQYF.

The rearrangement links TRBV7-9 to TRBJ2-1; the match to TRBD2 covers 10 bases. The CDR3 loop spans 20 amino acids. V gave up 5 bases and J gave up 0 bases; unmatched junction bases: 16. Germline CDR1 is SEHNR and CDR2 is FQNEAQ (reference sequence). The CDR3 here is CASSDTMPSGRVPSYNEQFF. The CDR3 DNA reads TGTGCCAGCAGCGACACCATGCCTAGCGGGAGAGTACCCTCCTACAATGAGCAGTTCTTC.

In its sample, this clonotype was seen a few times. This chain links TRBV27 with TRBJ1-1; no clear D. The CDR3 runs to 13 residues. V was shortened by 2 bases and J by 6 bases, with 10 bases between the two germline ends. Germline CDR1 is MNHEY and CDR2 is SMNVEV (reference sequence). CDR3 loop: CASSLMVGAEAFF. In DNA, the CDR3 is TGTGCCAGCAGTTTAATGGTTGGGGCTGAAGCTTTCTTT.

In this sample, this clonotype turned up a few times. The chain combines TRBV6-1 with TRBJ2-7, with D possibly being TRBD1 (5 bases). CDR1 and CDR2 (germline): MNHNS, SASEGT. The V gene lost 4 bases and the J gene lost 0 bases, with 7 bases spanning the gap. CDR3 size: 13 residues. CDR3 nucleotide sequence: TGTGCCAGCAGTGGGACAAGCTCCTACGAGCAGTACTTC. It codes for CASSGTSSYEQYF.